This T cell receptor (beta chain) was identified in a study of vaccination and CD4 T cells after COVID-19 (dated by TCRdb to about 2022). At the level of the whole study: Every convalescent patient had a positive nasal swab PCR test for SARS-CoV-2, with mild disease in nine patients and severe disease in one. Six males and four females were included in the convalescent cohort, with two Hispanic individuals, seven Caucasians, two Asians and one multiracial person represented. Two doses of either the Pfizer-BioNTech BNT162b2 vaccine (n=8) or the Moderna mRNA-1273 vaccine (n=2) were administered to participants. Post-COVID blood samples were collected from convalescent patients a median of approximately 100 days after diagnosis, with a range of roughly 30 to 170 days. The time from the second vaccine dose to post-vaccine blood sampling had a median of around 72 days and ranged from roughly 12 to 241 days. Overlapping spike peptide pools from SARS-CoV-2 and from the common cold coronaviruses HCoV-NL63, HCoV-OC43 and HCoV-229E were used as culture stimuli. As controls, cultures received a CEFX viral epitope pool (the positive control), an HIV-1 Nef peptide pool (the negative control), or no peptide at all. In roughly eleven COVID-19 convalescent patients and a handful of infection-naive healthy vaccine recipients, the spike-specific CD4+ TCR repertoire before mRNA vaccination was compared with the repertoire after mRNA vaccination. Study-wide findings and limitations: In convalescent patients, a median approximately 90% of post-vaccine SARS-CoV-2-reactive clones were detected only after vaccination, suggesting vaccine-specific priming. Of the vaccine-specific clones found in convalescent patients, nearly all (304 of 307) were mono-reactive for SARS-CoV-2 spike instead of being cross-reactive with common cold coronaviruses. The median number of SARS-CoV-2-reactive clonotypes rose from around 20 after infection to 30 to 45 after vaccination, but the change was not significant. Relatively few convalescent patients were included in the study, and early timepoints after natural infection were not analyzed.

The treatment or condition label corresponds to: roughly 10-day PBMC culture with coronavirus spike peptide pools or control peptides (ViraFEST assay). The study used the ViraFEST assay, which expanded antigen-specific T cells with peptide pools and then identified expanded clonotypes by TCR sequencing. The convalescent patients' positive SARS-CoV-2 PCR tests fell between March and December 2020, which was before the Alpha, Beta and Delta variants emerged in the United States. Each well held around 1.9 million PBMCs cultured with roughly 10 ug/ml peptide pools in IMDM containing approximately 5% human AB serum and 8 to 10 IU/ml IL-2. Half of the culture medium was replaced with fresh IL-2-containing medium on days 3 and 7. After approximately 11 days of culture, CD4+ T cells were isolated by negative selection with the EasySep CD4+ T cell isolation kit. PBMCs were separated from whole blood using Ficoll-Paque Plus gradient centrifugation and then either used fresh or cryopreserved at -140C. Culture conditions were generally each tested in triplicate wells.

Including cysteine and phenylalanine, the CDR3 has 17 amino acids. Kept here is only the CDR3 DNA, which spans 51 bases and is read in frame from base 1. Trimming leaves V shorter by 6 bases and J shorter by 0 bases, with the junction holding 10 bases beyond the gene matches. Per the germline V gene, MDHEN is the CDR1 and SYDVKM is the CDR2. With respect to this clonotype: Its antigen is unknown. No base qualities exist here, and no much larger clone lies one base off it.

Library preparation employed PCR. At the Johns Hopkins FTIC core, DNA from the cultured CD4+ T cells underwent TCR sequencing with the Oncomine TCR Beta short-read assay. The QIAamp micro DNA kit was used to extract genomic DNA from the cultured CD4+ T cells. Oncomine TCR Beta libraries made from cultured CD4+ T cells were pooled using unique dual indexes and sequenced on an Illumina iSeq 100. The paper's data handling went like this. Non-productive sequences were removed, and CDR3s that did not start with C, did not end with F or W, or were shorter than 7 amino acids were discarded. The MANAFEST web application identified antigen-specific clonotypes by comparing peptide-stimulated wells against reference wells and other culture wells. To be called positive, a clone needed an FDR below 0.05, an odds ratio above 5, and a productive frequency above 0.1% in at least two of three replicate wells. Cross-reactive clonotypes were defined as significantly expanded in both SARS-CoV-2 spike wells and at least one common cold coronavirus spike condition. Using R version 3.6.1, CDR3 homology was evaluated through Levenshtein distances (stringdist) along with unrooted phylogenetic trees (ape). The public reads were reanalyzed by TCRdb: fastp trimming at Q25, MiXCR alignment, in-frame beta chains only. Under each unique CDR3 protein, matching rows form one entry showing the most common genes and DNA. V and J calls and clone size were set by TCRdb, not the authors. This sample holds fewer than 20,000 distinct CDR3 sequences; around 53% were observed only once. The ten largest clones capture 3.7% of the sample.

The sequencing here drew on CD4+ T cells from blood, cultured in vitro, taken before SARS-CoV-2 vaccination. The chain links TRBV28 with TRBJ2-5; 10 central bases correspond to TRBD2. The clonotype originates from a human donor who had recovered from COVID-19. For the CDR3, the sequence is CASSSPASGSNQETQYF. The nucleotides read TGTGCCAGCAGCTCCCCCGCTAGCGGGAGTAACCAAGAGACCCAGTACTTC. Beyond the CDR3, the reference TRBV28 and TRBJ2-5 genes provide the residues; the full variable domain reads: DVKVTQSSRYLVKRTGEKVFLECVQDMDHENMFWYRQDPGLGLRLIYFSYDVKMKEKGDIPEGYSVSREKKERFSLILESASTNQTSMYLCASSSPASGSNQETQYFGPGTRLLVL.